These 30 T cell receptor beta chains came from one sample sequenced in a study of T cell responses to AZD1222 COVID-19 vaccine. Generated by immunoSEQ multiplex PCR, the TCRdb table keeps only in-frame clones and is missing some. The data contain roughly 180,000 clones, 92% of them seen just once; the ten biggest clones take up 1% to 1.5%. This sample comprised peripheral blood, obtained 28 days after the second AZD1222 dose. Receptor source: an adult who received the AZD1222 COVID-19 vaccine.

The chain joins TRBV5-5 to TRBJ2-1; D is possibly TRBD1 (6 bases). The CDR3 is 15 residues long. Germline V gene lookup returns CDR1 SGHKS and CDR2 YYEKEE (reference sequence). The V and J ends lost 2 bases and 1 base respectively, with 10 bases between them. Here the CDR3 reads CASSFGTLSYNEQFF. The CDR3 DNA reads TGTGCCAGCAGCTTCGGGACACTATCCTACAATGAGCAGTTCTTC.

This clone has a handful of counts. The chain couples TRBV4-1 to TRBJ1-4; D unresolved. V was clipped by 0 bases and J by 4 bases, with 9 bases between them. Looked up from germline, CDR1 is MGHRA and CDR2 is YSYEKL. The CDR3 consists of 15 residues. The CDR3 protein is CASSQDGPINEKLFF. Written as DNA, the CDR3 is TGCGCCAGCAGCCAAGATGGGCCGATTAATGAAAAACTGTTTTTT.

The chain is built from TRBV4-2 and TRBJ2-4; TRBD2 is a possible D gene (5 bases). Germline loops: CDR1 LGHNA, CDR2 YNFKEQ. The CDR3 has 18 residues. Trimming stripped 1 base from V and 3 bases from J, with 19 bases between. CDR3 coding DNA: TGTGCCAGCAGCCAAGCCGGGGATGGGGAGTTTGGCAAAAACATTCAGTACTTC. Amino acids: CASSQAGDGEFGKNIQYF.

This chain links TRBV11-2 with TRBJ1-3; TRBD1 aligns across 7 bases. The V and J ends lost 5 bases and 3 bases, in that order; junction bases with no gene match: 4. The CDR3 length is 14 residues. Germline lookup yields CDR1 SGHAT and CDR2 FQNNGV. CDR3 coding DNA: TGTGCCAGCAGCAGACAGGGTGGTGGAAACACCATATATTTT. This translates into CASSRQGGGNTIYF.

This chain connects TRBV4-3 to TRBJ2-7; tentatively, D is TRBD1 or TRBD2 (5 bases each). This CDR3 comprises 14 residues. Trimming left V 1 base short and J 2 bases short, with 9 bases between. Germline CDR1 reads LGHNA; CDR2 reads YSLEER. CDR3 DNA sequence: TGCGCCAGCAGCCAAGGGGACGGCACCTACGAGCAGTACTTC. This sequence encodes CASSQGDGTYEQYF.

The rearrangement uses TRBV27 and TRBJ2-3; D call uncertain. V was clipped by 9 bases and J by 1 base, with 8 bases between them. The CDR3 totals 12 residues. The germline gives CDR1 MNHEY, CDR2 SMNVEV (reference sequence). CDR3 DNA: TGTGCCAGTCCTAGATGCACAGATACGCAGTATTTT. It translates to CASPRCTDTQYF.

J is TRBJ2-7 and V is TRBV5-4; unclear D gene. Germline CDR1 is SGHNT and CDR2 is YYREEE (reference sequence). This CDR3 is 14 amino acids long. Trimming removed 2 bases at V and 6 bases at J, with 15 bases between. Here the CDR3 DNA reads TGTGCCAGCAGCTTATCATCGTCGGATTTCGAGCAGTACTTC. Its translation is CASSLSSSDFEQYF. The full variable domain, rest sourced from reference TRBV5-4 and TRBJ2-7, is ETGVTQSPTHLIKTRGQQVTLRCSSQSGHNTVSWYQQALGQGPQFIFQYYREEENGRGNFPPRFSGLQFPNYSSELNVNALELDDSALYLCASSLSSSDFEQYFGPGTRLTVT.

This clone has only one observation. The chain recombines TRBV6-5 with TRBJ2-3, with no clear D. The CDR3 runs to 12 residues. Trimming took 4 bases from V and 5 from J, leaving 7 bases between them. From germline, CDR1 is MNHEY and CDR2 SVGAGI. DNA of the CDR3: TGTGCCAGCAGTTCAGTCGAAGATACGCAGTATTTT. Translated, it gives CASSSVEDTQYF.

The rearrangement joins TRBV29-1 to TRBJ1-1, with D unclear. The V and J ends lost 6 bases and 1 base respectively, with 9 bases between them. This CDR3 region has 12 residues. CDR1 is SQVTM, CDR2 ANQGSEA, per germline. CDR3 amino acids: CSVGLTNTEAFF. The CDR3 DNA follows: TGCAGCGTAGGCCTTACGAACACTGAAGCTTTCTTT.

This clone has a single count. The V and J genes are TRBV12-3 or TRBV12-4 and TRBJ2-7, with a tentative D call TRBD1 (6 bases). This CDR3 is built from 13 residues. V lost 6 bases to trimming and J lost 1 base, with 10 bases between them. The CDR3 DNA follows: TGTGCCAGCAGCCTGACAGGATCCTACGAGCAGTACTTC. This sequence encodes CASSLTGSYEQYF.

Only one count was recorded for this clone. The V gene is TRBV10-3, the J gene TRBJ1-2; possibly TRBD1 for D (6 bases). Germline CDR1 ENHRY, CDR2 SYGVKD. The CDR3 runs 13 residues. V was trimmed by 6 bases and J by 6 bases, leaving 14 bases between them. The CDR3 DNA is TGTGCCATCAGGAACGGACAGAAGAATGGCTACACCTTC. It codes for CAIRNGQKNGYTF.

The rearrangement joins TRBV9 to TRBJ1-2; 7 nucleotides line up with TRBD1. The CDR3 loop spans 14 amino acids. The germline gives CDR1 SGDLS, CDR2 YYNGEE. The V gene end was trimmed by 0 bases and the J gene end by 7 bases; junction bases not matched to a gene: 6. The CDR3 DNA is TGTGCCAGCAGCGTAGTAGCCCAGGGGGGTGGCTACACCTTC. Its translation is CASSVVAQGGGYTF.

This chain links TRBV18 with TRBJ2-7; 7 bases map to TRBD1. The CDR3 totals 15 residues. With V trimmed by 3 bases and J by 4 bases, 9 bases remained unmatched. CDR1 is KGHSH and CDR2 is LQKENI in the germline V gene. The CDR3 protein is CASSPRDSTPYEQYF. In nucleotides, the CDR3 is TGTGCCAGCTCACCCCGGGACAGCACACCTTACGAGCAGTACTTC.

The CDR3 sequence is CASSQDSGQGREQYF. The CDR3 DNA reads as TGCGCCAGCAGCCAAGATTCGGGACAGGGGCGCGAGCAGTACTTC. This chain links TRBV4-3 with TRBJ2-7; TRBD1 aligns across 10 bases. Germline V gene data show CDR1 as LGHNA and CDR2 as YSLEER. The junction had 5 bases not matched to a gene; V was cut back by 0 bases and J by 6 bases. CDR3 length: 15 amino acids.

The chain uses TRBV3-1 (or the pseudogene TRBV3-2) and TRBJ1-2; D might be TRBD1 (5 bases). This CDR3 spans 14 amino acids. V was trimmed by 5 bases and J by 8 bases, leaving 18 bases between them. The germline V gene encodes CDR1 LGHDT and CDR2 YNNKEL (reference sequence). The CDR3 reads CASSRAGPIEGYTF. In nucleotides, the CDR3 is TGTGCCAGCAGCAGGGCGGGACCCATTGAAGGCTACACCTTC.

V usage is TRBV5-6 and J usage is TRBJ1-6, with 7 positions matching TRBD1. After removal of 2 bases from V and 11 bases from J, the junction contained 10 bases not matched to a gene. This CDR3 is 15 amino acids long. The germline CDR1 and CDR2 sequences are SGHDT and YYEEEE. CDR3: CASSFIDREVTPLHF. The CDR3, as DNA: TGTGCCAGCAGCTTCATCGACAGGGAGGTGACACCCCTCCACTTT.

V and J are TRBV27 and TRBJ1-2; D unclear. The V gene's germline CDR1 is MNHEY and CDR2 SMNVEV (reference sequence). The CDR3 has 13 residues. The ends were cut back, 5 bases at V and 0 bases at J, with 7 bases in the middle. The CDR3 DNA follows: TGTGCCAGCAGTCGAGGACCTAACTATGGCTACACCTTC. It translates to CASSRGPNYGYTF.

As DNA, the CDR3 is TGTGCCAGCAGACAACAGGGCGTCACTGAAGCTTTCTTT. Protein: CASRQQGVTEAFF. V usage is TRBV11-2 and J usage is TRBJ1-1; possible D gene TRBD1, 6 bases. CDR3 length: 13 residues. Germline CDR1 is SGHAT and CDR2 is FQNNGV. V lost 6 bases and J lost 4, with 12 bases in between.

The chain links TRBV15 to TRBJ1-1; D might be TRBD1 (5 bases). V lost 0 bases and J lost 6, with 11 bases in between. CDR3 size: 14 residues. Per germline, CDR1 LNHNV and CDR2 YYDKDF (reference sequence). The CDR3 sequence: CATSRDKDKSEAFF. CDR3 DNA sequence: TGTGCCACCAGCAGAGACAAGGACAAGTCTGAAGCTTTCTTT. The whole variable domain, remainder taken from reference TRBV15 and TRBJ1-1, is DAMVIQNPRYQVTQFGKPVTLSCSQTLNHNVMYWYQQKSSQAPKLLFHYYDKDFNNEADTPDNFQSRRPNTSFCFLDIRSPGLGDTAMYLCATSRDKDKSEAFFGQGTRLTVV.

This rearrangement joins TRBV28 to TRBJ1-5; 10 nucleotides line up with TRBD1. J was trimmed by 3 bases and V by 3 bases; bases with no gene match: 5. Germline V lookup: CDR1 MDHEN, CDR2 SYDVKM. CDR3 length: 16 amino acids. CDR3 loop: CASSLSGQGYNQPQHF. In DNA, the CDR3 is TGTGCCAGCAGTTTGTCGGGACAGGGGTACAATCAGCCCCAGCATTTT. Using reference TRBV28 and TRBJ1-5 for the parts outside the CDR3, the full variable domain is DVKVTQSSRYLVKRTGEKVFLECVQDMDHENMFWYRQDPGLGLRLIYFSYDVKMKEKGDIPEGYSVSREKKERFSLILESASTNQTSMYLCASSLSGQGYNQPQHFGDGTRLSIL.

This chain connects TRBV20-1 to TRBJ1-2; D unclear. The germline CDR1 and CDR2 sequences are DFQATT and SNEGSKA (reference sequence). The length of the CDR3 is 11 residues. The ends were cut back, 2 bases at V and 8 bases at J, with 9 bases in the middle. The DNA for the CDR3 is TGCAGTGCTAGAAACCTCCAGGGCTACACCTTC. Translating it yields CSARNLQGYTF.

The chain has TRBV2 and TRBJ1-1; TRBD1 matches at 8 bases. The CDR3 is 15 amino acids. The ends lost 3 bases at V and 7 bases at J; junction bases unmatched: 10. CDR1 and CDR2 from the germline V gene are SNHLY and FYNNEI. The CDR3, as DNA: TGTGCCAGCAGTGACCCCGGGACAGGCGGCCGTGAAGCTTTCTTT. It specifies CASSDPGTGGREAFF.

V and J are TRBV4-2 and TRBJ2-1; 8 bases are shared with TRBD2. The CDR3 covers 18 residues. Germline assignment: CDR1 LGHNA and CDR2 YNFKEQ. After removal of 2 bases from V and 2 bases from J, the junction contained 11 bases not matched to a gene. The CDR3 DNA reads TGTGCCAGCAGCCAAAGAGCGGGAGTAGCGCGTCCCTACAATGAGCAGTTCTTC. Translated, it gives CASSQRAGVARPYNEQFF.

This chain joins TRBV5-4 and TRBJ1-2; 11 bases map to TRBD1. The germline CDR1 and CDR2 sequences are SGHNT and YYREEE (reference sequence). Germline trimming cut 3 bases from V and 8 bases from J; bases unmatched to any gene: 6. This CDR3 has 14 amino acids. This CDR3 is CASSSNRDRGGYTF. CDR3 DNA: TGTGCCAGCAGCTCCAACCGGGACAGGGGGGGCTACACCTTC.

CDR3 loop: CASSQGLAGGGYEQYF. CDR3 coding DNA: TGTGCCAGCAGCCAAGGTCTAGCCGGCGGTGGCTACGAGCAGTACTTC. V usage is TRBV14 and J usage is TRBJ2-7; D might be TRBD2 (5 bases). The CDR3 spans 16 residues. Germline values: CDR1 SGHDN, CDR2 FVKESK. The V and J ends lost 1 base and 3 bases respectively, with 16 bases between them. Drawing the rest from reference TRBV14 and TRBJ2-7, the complete variable domain is EAGVTQFPSHSVIEKGQTVTLRCDPISGHDNLYWYRRVMGKEIKFLLHFVKESKQDESGMPNNRFLAERTGGTYSTLKVQPAELEDSGVYFCASSQGLAGGGYEQYFGPGTRLTVT.

The chain recombines TRBV10-1 with TRBJ2-7; no clear D. This CDR3 is built from 13 residues. Germline lookup yields CDR1 WNHNN and CDR2 SYGVQD (reference sequence). V was pared by 2 bases and J by 1 base, with 6 bases between. The CDR3 coding sequence is TGCGCCAGCAGTGAGGGGATATCCTACGAGCAGTACTTC. Translating gives CASSEGISYEQYF.

This rearrangement joins TRBV30 to TRBJ2-7; D unresolved. The germline V gene has CDR1 GTSNPN and CDR2 SVGIG (reference sequence). Trimming took off 4 bases at V and 5 bases at J, with 9 bases between the two ends. The CDR3 covers 11 residues. CDR3 sequence (DNA): TGTGCCTGGATCCGGGCGCACGAGCAGTACTTC. Its protein product is CAWIRAHEQYF.

The rearrangement links TRBV10-3 to TRBJ1-1; D may be TRBD1 (5 bases). In germline, CDR1 is ENHRY, CDR2 SYGVKD. The CDR3 totals 14 residues. V dropped 4 bases and J dropped 7 bases, with 16 bases sitting between them. CDR3 sequence reads: CAISVRGGSNEAFF. The CDR3 DNA is TGTGCCATCAGTGTGCGGGGGGGAAGTAATGAAGCTTTCTTT.

This sequence joins TRBV9 and TRBJ1-1; weak D call: TRBD1 (6 bases). Trimming left V 3 bases short and J 1 base short, with 13 bases between. CDR1 is SGDLS and CDR2 is YYNGEE in the germline V gene. The CDR3 has 15 residues. The CDR3 sequence is CASSEGIGGNTEAFF. CDR3 DNA sequence: TGTGCCAGCAGCGAGGGGATAGGGGGGAACACTGAAGCTTTCTTT.

This rearrangement joins TRBV5-6 to TRBJ2-7, with D possibly TRBD1 on 5 matching bases. Germline CDR1 reads SGHDT; CDR2 reads YYEEEE. The length of the CDR3 is 13 residues. The V end lost 2 bases, the J end lost 3 bases, and 9 bases lay between the germline ends. The CDR3 sequence is CASSFDSNYEQYF. The CDR3 region has the DNA TGTGCCAGCAGCTTTGACAGCAACTACGAGCAGTACTTC.